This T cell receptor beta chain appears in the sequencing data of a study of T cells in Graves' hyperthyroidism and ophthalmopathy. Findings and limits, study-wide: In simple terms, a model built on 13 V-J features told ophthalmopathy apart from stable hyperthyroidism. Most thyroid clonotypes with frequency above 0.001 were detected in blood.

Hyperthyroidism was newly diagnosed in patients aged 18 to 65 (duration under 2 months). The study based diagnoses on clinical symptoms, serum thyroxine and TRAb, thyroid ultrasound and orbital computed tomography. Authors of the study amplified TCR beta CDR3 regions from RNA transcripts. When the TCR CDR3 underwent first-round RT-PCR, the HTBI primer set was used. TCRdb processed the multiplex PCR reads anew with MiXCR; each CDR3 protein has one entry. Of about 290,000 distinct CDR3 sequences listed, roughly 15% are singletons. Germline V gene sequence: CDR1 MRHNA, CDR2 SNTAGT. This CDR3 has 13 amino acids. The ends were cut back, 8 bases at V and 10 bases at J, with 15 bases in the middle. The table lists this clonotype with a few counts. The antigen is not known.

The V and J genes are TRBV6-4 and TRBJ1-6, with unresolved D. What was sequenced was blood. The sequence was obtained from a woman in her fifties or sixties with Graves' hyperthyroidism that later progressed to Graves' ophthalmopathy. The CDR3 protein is CASQSTRGSPLHF. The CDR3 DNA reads TGTGCCAGCCAGTCTACCCGGGGATCACCCCTCCACTTT.